This TCR beta chain was documented in a study of T cell responses to AZD1222 COVID-19 vaccine. Findings and caveats of the study: Of spike-specific TCRs, nearly half reportedly target regions left unmutated in variants. Regions 160-218 and 743-854 dominated among vaccine-associated CD4 TCRs spanning spike.

Clones were read by immunoSEQ multiplex PCR, and TCRdb kept only the in-frame ones, dropping some. This table has over 100,000 clones, less than 90% appearing once. This CDR3 is 13 amino acids long. V was trimmed by 7 bases and J by 3 bases, leaving 13 bases between them. Germline loops: CDR1 MDHEN, CDR2 SYDVKM. The sample holds one count of this clone. Its matching antigen is unknown. The rearrangement joins TRBV28 to TRBJ2-7; a weak D match, TRBD2 (6 bases). Sequenced material: peripheral blood, taken on day 0 of AZD1222 vaccination. The source is an adult in good health. The CDR3 bases are TGTGCCAGCACGGCGGGATCGTACTACGAGCAGTACTTC. Translating it yields CASTAGSYYEQYF.